What follows are 32 T cell receptor beta chains derived from one specimen sequenced in a study of siplizumab effects on memory and regulatory T cells. Sequencing used immunoSEQ multiplex PCR; TCRdb keeps in-frame clones, though not all of them. The sample lists over 65,000 clones; roughly 93% were seen once. Sample: CD8+ T cells sorted from blood. The receptors here all came from a human donor in good health.

V gene TRBV11-2 combines with J gene TRBJ1-1; a possible D gene is TRBD1 (5 bases). The V gene lost 4 bases and the J gene lost 5 bases, with 5 bases spanning the gap. The CDR3 is 11 amino acids. Per the germline V gene, CDR1 is SGHAT and CDR2 is FQNNGV. The DNA for the CDR3 is TGTGCCAGCAGCTGGGGGACTGAAGCTTTCTTT. Its translation is CASSWGTEAFF. Combining the CDR3 with reference TRBV11-2 and TRBJ1-1 gives the whole variable domain EAGVAQSPRYKIIEKRQSVAFWCNPISGHATLYWYQQILGQGPKLLIQFQNNGVVDDSQLPKDRFSAERLKGVDSTLKIQPAKLEDSAVYLCASSWGTEAFFGQGTRLTVV.

The gene calls are TRBV19 and TRBJ2-3; D is ambiguous. CDR1 LNHDA and CDR2 SQIVND come from the germline V gene (reference sequence). V was shortened by 3 bases and J by 3 bases, with 10 bases between the two germline ends. This CDR3 region has 14 residues. CDR3 protein: CASSIWQRTDTQYF. In nucleotides, the CDR3 is TGTGCCAGTAGTATTTGGCAGAGGACAGATACGCAGTATTTT.

V gene TRBV29-1 combines with J gene TRBJ2-5; 8 bases align to TRBD2. J was trimmed by 1 base and V by 1 base; bases with no gene match: 5. The germline gives CDR1 SQVTM, CDR2 ANQGSEA. This CDR3 has 15 amino acids. CDR3 amino acids: CSVEVQRGTQETQYF. The CDR3 DNA reads TGCAGCGTTGAAGTCCAGCGGGGGACCCAAGAGACCCAGTACTTC.

The chain carries TRBV5-1 and TRBJ1-6, with a possible D match to TRBD1 (5 bases). The CDR3 loop spans 16 amino acids. Germline CDR1 SGHRS, CDR2 YFSETQ. Trimming took off 0 bases at V and 4 bases at J, with 11 bases between the two ends. In DNA form, the CDR3 reads TGCGCCAGCAGCTTGGAGGTGACAGCATATAATTCACCCCTCCACTTT. It translates to CASSLEVTAYNSPLHF.

The chain joins TRBV30 to TRBJ1-1; a weak D match, TRBD1 (6 bases). CDR3 length: 14 amino acids. The germline gives CDR1 GTSNPN, CDR2 SVGIG (reference sequence). V lost 0 bases, J lost 0 bases, and 8 bases lay in between. The CDR3 nucleotides read TGTGCCTGGAGTGTAAGGGGGATGAACACTGAAGCTTTCTTT. It specifies CAWSVRGMNTEAFF.

The rearrangement links TRBV7-8 to TRBJ1-2, with 9 bases identical to TRBD1. In germline, CDR1 is SGHVS, CDR2 FQNEAQ. CDR3 size: 14 residues. The ends lost 3 bases at V and 6 bases at J; junction bases unmatched: 5. In DNA form, the CDR3 reads TGTGCCAGCAGCTTCGGTACAGGGGGCGATGGCTACACCTTC. As protein: CASSFGTGGDGYTF. Full variable domain (outside the CDR3, taken from reference TRBV7-8 and TRBJ1-2): GAGVSQSPRYKVAKRGQDVALRCDPISGHVSLFWYQQALGQGPEFLTYFQNEAQLDKSGLPSDRFFAERPEGSVSTLKIQRTQQEDSAVYLCASSFGTGGDGYTFGSGTRLTVV.

The sample holds a few counts of this clone. The genes are TRBV5-1 and TRBJ2-7, with no clear D. The length of the CDR3 is 16 residues. Per germline, CDR1 SGHRS and CDR2 YFSETQ. Deletions cut 3 bases from V and 3 bases from J, with 19 bases between. The chain's CDR3 is CASSSLGYSTDYEQYF. CDR3 coding DNA: TGCGCCAGCAGCTCCCTAGGTTACTCCACCGACTACGAGCAGTACTTC.

The chain couples TRBV2 to TRBJ1-2; 8 nucleotides agree with TRBD1. With 4 bases clipped from V and 2 bases from J, the junction kept 0 bases outside the gene matches. Germline V gene sequence: CDR1 SNHLY, CDR2 FYNNEI. The CDR3 contains 13 residues. DNA for the CDR3: TGTGCCAGCAGTGGGACAGGGAACTATGGCTACACCTTC. Protein sequence: CASSGTGNYGYTF.

This chain uses TRBV5-6 with TRBJ1-2; D gene ambiguous. Germline values: CDR1 SGHDT, CDR2 YYEEEE. V lost 10 bases and J 4 bases, leaving 17 bases between the germline ends. This CDR3 spans 13 amino acids. The CDR3 nucleotides read TGTGCCTCCCAGCCGGGTGATCTCTATGGCTACACCTTC. Its translation is CASQPGDLYGYTF. Drawing the rest from reference TRBV5-6 and TRBJ1-2, the complete variable domain is DAGVTQSPTHLIKTRGQQVTLRCSPKSGHDTVSWYQQALGQGPQFIFQYYEEEERQRGNFPDRFSGHQFPNYSSELNVNALLLGDSALYLCASQPGDLYGYTFGSGTRLTVV.

V usage is TRBV27 and J usage is TRBJ2-1; tentatively, D is TRBD2 (7 bases). Germline values: CDR1 MNHEY, CDR2 SMNVEV (reference sequence). This CDR3 region has 14 residues. The germline V and J ends were trimmed by 2 bases and 5 bases, with 10 bases remaining between them. DNA for the CDR3: TGTGCCAGCAGTTTAGCGGGGGCCGACAATGAGCAGTTCTTC. Protein: CASSLAGADNEQFF.

The rearrangement links TRBV28 to TRBJ2-7; 10 bases map to TRBD1. Germline assignment: CDR1 MDHEN and CDR2 SYDVKM. This CDR3 is 12 amino acids long. V was clipped by 11 bases and J by 4 bases; unmatched bases: 5. The CDR3 DNA follows: TGTGCCTCTAGACAGGGGGCTTACGAGCAGTACTTC. Translated: CASRQGAYEQYF.

There are a few counts of this clone. This chain connects TRBV9 to TRBJ1-3; D might be TRBD1 (5 bases). V was pared by 6 bases and J by 1 base, with 14 bases between. This CDR3 is 15 amino acids long. Germline-derived CDR1 and CDR2 are SGDLS and YYNGEE. The CDR3, as DNA: TGTGCCAGCACCGCCAGTGGGGGTTCTGGAAACACCATATATTTT. Its translation: CASTASGGSGNTIYF.

In DNA form, the CDR3 reads TGCGCCAGCAGCCAAGAGGCGACACAGAACACTGAAGCTTTCTTT. Its protein product is CASSQEATQNTEAFF. This sequence joins TRBV4-3 and TRBJ1-1; no reliable D call. The CDR3 spans 15 residues. Trimming took off 0 bases at V and 1 base at J, with 9 bases between the two ends. CDR1 and CDR2 from the germline V gene are LGHNA and YSLEER.

In this sample, this clone turned up a few times. This sequence joins TRBV9 and TRBJ2-1, with D unclear. The CDR3 length is 15 residues. V lost 0 bases to trimming and J lost 2 bases, with 9 bases between them. Germline CDR1 SGDLS, CDR2 YYNGEE. The CDR3 DNA reads TGTGCCAGCAGCGTAGCTCTGGGGACCTACAATGAGCAGTTCTTC. This translates into CASSVALGTYNEQFF. Together with reference TRBV9 and TRBJ2-1, the CDR3 gives the full variable domain: DSGVTQTPKHLITATGQRVTLRCSPRSGDLSVYWYQQSLDQGLQFLIQYYNGEERAKGNILERFSAQQFPDLHSELNLSSLELGDSALYFCASSVALGTYNEQFFGPGTRLTVL.

The chain joins TRBV7-9 to TRBJ2-3, with 14 bases matching TRBD2. Germline loops: CDR1 SEHNR, CDR2 FQNEAQ (reference sequence). This CDR3 contains 19 residues. V trimming: 4 bases; J trimming: 5 bases; junction bases outside the gene matches: 14. CDR3 nucleotide sequence: TGTGCCAGCAGCTCCCAAGGAAGACTAGCGGGGGGGCTTTTAGATACGCAGTATTTT. This encodes CASSSQGRLAGGLLDTQYF.

This clone appeared a single time. The genes are TRBV7-9 and TRBJ2-3, with no clear D. The CDR3 runs to 13 residues. The germline V gene encodes CDR1 SEHNR and CDR2 FQNEAQ (reference sequence). Between the trimmed V and J ends, which lost 2 bases and 5 bases, there was a span of 8 bases. CDR3 nucleotide sequence: TGTGCCAGCAGCTTAATTCTAGAAGATACGCAGTATTTT. It specifies CASSLILEDTQYF.

The rearrangement joins TRBV9 to TRBJ1-4, with D possibly TRBD1 on 5 matching bases. Per germline, CDR1 SGDLS and CDR2 YYNGEE. CDR3 size: 13 residues. Trimming removed 6 bases from V and 7 bases from J, with 13 bases in between. CDR3 sequence (DNA): TGTGCCAGCACCAGGGACGGGGTTGAAAAACTGTTTTTT. Residues: CASTRDGVEKLFF.

The V gene is TRBV2, the J gene TRBJ2-3; 14 positions agree with TRBD2. Trimming removed 7 bases from V and 7 bases from J; junction bases left unmatched: 10. The germline V gene encodes CDR1 SNHLY and CDR2 FYNNEI. CDR3 length: 16 amino acids. CDR3 nucleotides: TGTGCCAGCATTCTTCAGACTAGCGGGGGGGAATATACGCAGTATTTT. Its protein product is CASILQTSGGEYTQYF.

This chain links TRBV27 with TRBJ2-7; D not resolved. This CDR3 comprises 14 residues. The V end lost 0 bases, the J end lost 0 bases, and 6 bases lay between the germline ends. CDR1 MNHEY and CDR2 SMNVEV come from the germline V gene (reference sequence). CDR3 in DNA: TGTGCCAGCAGTTTATCGTCAGTCTCCTACGAGCAGTACTTC. It specifies CASSLSSVSYEQYF.

The V and J genes are TRBV7-9 and TRBJ1-1, with unresolved D. Deletions cut 5 bases from V and 5 bases from J, with 9 bases between. Germline V gives CDR1 SEHNR, CDR2 FQNEAQ (reference sequence). The CDR3 is 12 amino acids. Written as DNA, the CDR3 is TGTGCCAGCAGCAATGGGCTAACTGAAGCTTTCTTT. Translation gives CASSNGLTEAFF.

A single count supports this clone. Other DNA sequences in the sample encode the same CDR3. The chain uses TRBV7-9 and TRBJ1-5, with 8 bases identical to TRBD1. Trimming at V came to 6 bases and at J to 4 bases, leaving 2 bases not matched to a gene. The CDR3 is 13 amino acids. CDR1 and CDR2 from the germline V gene are SEHNR and FQNEAQ (reference sequence). The chain's CDR3 is CASSTGGNQPQHF. The CDR3 region has the DNA TGTGCCAGCAGTACAGGGGGGAATCAGCCCCAGCATTTT.

The chain joins TRBV6-1 to TRBJ1-1; weak D call: TRBD1 (6 bases). This CDR3 has 12 amino acids. V lost 8 bases and J lost 5, with 12 bases in between. Germline V gene sequence: CDR1 MNHNS, CDR2 SASEGT. The CDR3 region is CASPGGGTEAFF. The CDR3 nucleotides are TGTGCCAGCCCGGGAGGGGGGACTGAAGCTTTCTTT.

The chain recombines TRBV27 with TRBJ2-1; 11 bases agree with TRBD2. This CDR3 is built from 16 residues. Germline V gives CDR1 MNHEY, CDR2 SMNVEV (reference sequence). The trim removed 6 bases at V and 4 bases at J, leaving 8 bases unmatched. CDR3 sequence (DNA): TGTGCCAGCAGGCCCCTAGCGGGGGGATTATACAATGAGCAGTTCTTC. This translates into CASRPLAGGLYNEQFF.

The J gene is TRBJ2-7, the V gene TRBV10-3; 9 bases match TRBD1. Germline CDR1 ENHRY, CDR2 SYGVKD. This CDR3 comprises 15 residues. Germline trimming cut 6 bases from V and 5 bases from J; bases unmatched to any gene: 11. CDR3 coding DNA: TGTGCCATCAGGTTCTTACAGGGGGCCAGGGACGAGCAGTACTTC. This encodes CAIRFLQGARDEQYF.

With respect to this clone: The CDR3 does not end in the conserved phenylalanine or tryptophan, so this is likely a read error. The DNA is left out, because the CDR3 cannot be placed on it with certainty; the CDR3 is given as TCRdb lists it. This CDR3 reads CASRLGRDL. The chain recombines TRBV12-2 with TRBJ2-7. TRBV12-2 is described as a pseudogene. The CDR3 numbers 9 amino acids, ends counted.

The chain links TRBV28 to TRBJ2-6; TRBD2 aligns across 7 bases. The ends lost 5 bases at V and 2 bases at J; junction bases unmatched: 3. The CDR3 runs to 15 residues. Germline values: CDR1 MDHEN, CDR2 SYDVKM. The CDR3, as DNA: TGTGCCAGCAGTCCTAGCGGAACTGGGGCCAACGTCCTGACTTTC. Its protein product is CASSPSGTGANVLTF.

The chain couples TRBV4-2 to TRBJ1-5; D is possibly TRBD1 (5 bases). Trimming left V 0 bases short and J 2 bases short, with 8 bases between. The CDR3 has 15 amino acids. Germline assignment: CDR1 LGHNA and CDR2 YNFKEQ. The CDR3 nucleotides read TGTGCCAGCAGCCAAGAGGGGGATGGCAATCAGCCCCAGCATTTT. The encoded protein is CASSQEGDGNQPQHF.

The gene calls are TRBV4-2 and TRBJ2-5; 8 nucleotides line up with TRBD2. The junction had 15 bases not matched to a gene; V was cut back by 1 base and J by 2 bases. Germline V gene sequence: CDR1 LGHNA, CDR2 YNFKEQ. This CDR3 comprises 19 residues. CDR3 residues: CASSQGVVAGSNSQETQYF. The CDR3 region has the DNA TGTGCCAGCAGCCAAGGGGTGGTAGCGGGGAGCAACTCTCAAGAGACCCAGTACTTC.

V is TRBV5-1 and J is TRBJ2-1; the D is unclear. CDR1 SGHRS and CDR2 YFSETQ come from the germline V gene. The CDR3 loop spans 14 amino acids. Deletions cut 3 bases from V and 7 bases from J, with 14 bases between. CDR3 residues: CASSSPLRSNEQFF. The CDR3 DNA is TGCGCCAGCAGCTCCCCTTTGCGTTCGAATGAGCAGTTCTTC.

The chain carries TRBV6-6 and TRBJ1-2, with a possible D match to TRBD1 (6 bases). Trimming removed 9 bases at V and 2 bases at J, with 16 bases between. Germline assignment: CDR1 MNHNY and CDR2 SVGAGI (reference sequence). CDR3 length: 14 residues. For the CDR3, the DNA is TGTGCCAGTAGACCCGCGGGGGGCAACTATGGCTACACCTTC. Residues: CASRPAGGNYGYTF.

This clone was observed a handful of times. This rearrangement joins TRBV4-3 to TRBJ1-6; D ambiguous. The CDR3 consists of 14 residues. Germline V lookup: CDR1 LGHNA, CDR2 YSLEER. Trimming cost V 0 bases and J 7 bases, with 7 bases left between them. CDR3 nucleotides: TGCGCCAGCAGCCAAGACCCTAGAAATTCACCCCTCCACTTT. Translating it yields CASSQDPRNSPLHF.

The chain joins TRBV5-6 to TRBJ2-7; 8 bases agree with TRBD1. V shed 8 bases, J shed 4 bases, and the junction held 2 bases outside the gene matches. The CDR3 consists of 11 residues. Germline CDR1 reads SGHDT; CDR2 reads YYEEEE. In DNA form, the CDR3 reads TGTGCCAGTGGACAGGGTTACGAGCAGTACTTC. It codes for CASGQGYEQYF.